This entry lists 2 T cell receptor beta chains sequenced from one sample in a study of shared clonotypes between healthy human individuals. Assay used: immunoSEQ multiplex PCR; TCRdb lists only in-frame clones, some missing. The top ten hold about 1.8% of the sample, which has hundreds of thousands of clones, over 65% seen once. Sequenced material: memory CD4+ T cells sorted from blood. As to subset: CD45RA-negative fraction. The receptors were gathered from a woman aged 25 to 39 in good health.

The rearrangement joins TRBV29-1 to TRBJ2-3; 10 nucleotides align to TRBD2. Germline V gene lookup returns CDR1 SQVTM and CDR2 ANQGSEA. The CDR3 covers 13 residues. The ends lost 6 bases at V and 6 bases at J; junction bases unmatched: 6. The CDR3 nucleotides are TGCAGCGTAAGCGGGAGGGCGGGGGATACGCAGTATTTT. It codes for CSVSGRAGDTQYF.

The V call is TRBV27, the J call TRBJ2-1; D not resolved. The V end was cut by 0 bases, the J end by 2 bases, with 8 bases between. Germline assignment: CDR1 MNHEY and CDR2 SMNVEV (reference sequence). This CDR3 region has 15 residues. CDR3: CASSLSSPTYNEQFF. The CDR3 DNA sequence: TGTGCCAGCAGTTTATCGAGCCCTACCTACAATGAGCAGTTCTTC.